The entry that follows covers one T cell receptor (beta chain) sequence. The target antigen is unknown. The entry originates in a study of radiotherapy plus CTLA-4 blockade in lung cancer. Study overall: Of the patients, 18% showed objective responses and approximately 34% attained disease control. Study-level findings and limits: Dynamics of early blood T cell clones, together with interferon-beta, were reportedly the best predictors of response. Tumor-origin TCR clones grew in blood after radiotherapy plus ipilimumab.

The V gene's germline CDR1 is MDHEN and CDR2 SYDVKM. CDR3 size: 16 residues. V was pared by 6 bases and J by 3 bases, with 10 bases of the junction left unmatched. Here immunoSEQ multiplex PCR was the method, and the copy in TCRdb shows in-frame clones only, minus some. The sample lists fewer than 55,000 clones, roughly three quarters occurring once. This receptor was identified in a human donor with non-small cell lung cancer whose response to radiotherapy plus ipilimumab could not be evaluated. The rearrangement links TRBV28 to TRBJ2-7; 11 nucleotides match TRBD2. This material consisted of peripheral blood, taken from a patient treated with radiotherapy plus ipilimumab. CDR3 protein: CASRSDTSGRNYEQYF. As DNA, the CDR3 is TGTGCCAGCAGATCCGATACTAGCGGGAGAAACTACGAGCAGTACTTC.